A selection of T cell receptor beta chains follows, all from one sample in a study of cytomegalovirus exposure and HLA in healthy donors. TCRdb's table, derived via immunoSEQ multiplex PCR, lists solely in-frame clones and lacks some. This table has 150,000 or so clones, approximately 71% appearing once. The source material was PBMCs. The origin of the receptors is a man between 18 and 29 years old in good health and CMV-seropositive. The CDR3 runs from the conserved cysteine through the conserved F or W. D genes are given only for firm matches. Expanded clones are given a class, and other clones once, few, many or no size at all.

cdr3_nt: TGTGCCAGCAGCTCGGAGGGCCACGAGCAGTACTTC; cdr3_aa: CASSSEGHEQYF; j_call: TRBJ2-7; cdr3_length: 12; clone_size: .; v_call: TRBV7-9; d_call: .
cdr3_nt: TGTGCCAGCAGGCGGGACAGGGGGTTGCCCCAGCATTTT; cdr3_aa: CASRRDRGLPQHF; j_call: TRBJ1-5; cdr3_length: 13; clone_size: .; v_call: TRBV28; d_call: TRBD1
cdr3_nt: TGTGCCAGCAGTGCTCGGACAGGGGTTAGCACCGGGGAGCTGTTTTTT; cdr3_aa: CASSARTGVSTGELFF; j_call: TRBJ2-2; cdr3_length: 16; clone_size: .; v_call: TRBV25-1; d_call: TRBD1
cdr3_nt: TGCGCCAGCAGCTTGCAGGGACAGGGGAACACTGAAGCTTTCTTT; cdr3_aa: CASSLQGQGNTEAFF; j_call: TRBJ1-1; cdr3_length: 15; clone_size: few; v_call: TRBV5-1; d_call: TRBD1
cdr3_nt: TGTGCCAGCAGTTTAGCCAGGGGGAACACTGAAGCTTTCTTT; cdr3_aa: CASSLARGNTEAFF; j_call: TRBJ1-1; cdr3_length: 14; clone_size: .; v_call: TRBV27; d_call: .
cdr3_nt: TGTGCCAGCAGCTTAGATTGGACAGGGGCAAAACTGTTTTTT; cdr3_aa: CASSLDWTGAKLFF; j_call: TRBJ1-4; cdr3_length: 14; clone_size: .; v_call: TRBV7-9; d_call: TRBD1
cdr3_nt: TGTGCCATCAAAGCTAGGGAGGACTACGAGCAGTACTTC; cdr3_aa: CAIKAREDYEQYF; j_call: TRBJ2-7; cdr3_length: 13; clone_size: .; v_call: TRBV6-1; d_call: .
cdr3_nt: TGTGCCAGCAGTTCGACAGGGAGCGGTCCAACTAATGAAAAACTGTTTTTT; cdr3_aa: CASSSTGSGPTNEKLFF; j_call: TRBJ1-4; cdr3_length: 17; clone_size: .; v_call: TRBV7-6; d_call: TRBD1
cdr3_nt: TGTGCCAGCAGTTCTAGGGGGAAGATGGGTTGGGAGTTCTCCTACAATGAGCAGTTCTTC; cdr3_aa: CASSSRGKMGWEFSYNEQFF; j_call: TRBJ2-1; cdr3_length: 20; clone_size: few; v_call: TRBV27; d_call: .
cdr3_nt: TGTGCCAGCAGCGTGGGACTAGCTTACAATGAGCAGTTCTTC; cdr3_aa: CASSVGLAYNEQFF; j_call: TRBJ2-1; cdr3_length: 14; clone_size: .; v_call: TRBV9; d_call: TRBD2
cdr3_nt: TGTGCCTCCAGCCCGAGACTAGCGGGAGGAGGGGAGACCCAGTACTTC; cdr3_aa: CASSPRLAGGGETQYF; j_call: TRBJ2-5; cdr3_length: 16; clone_size: .; v_call: TRBV15; d_call: TRBD2
cdr3_nt: TGTGCCAGCAATCAGGTCGGTAGCAATCAGCCCCAGCATTTT; cdr3_aa: CASNQVGSNQPQHF; j_call: TRBJ1-5; cdr3_length: 14; clone_size: .; v_call: TRBV2; d_call: .
cdr3_nt: TGCGCCAGCAGCTTGGTAGTATCCGTTGGCACTGAAGCTTTCTTT; cdr3_aa: CASSLVVSVGTEAFF; j_call: TRBJ1-1; cdr3_length: 15; clone_size: .; v_call: TRBV5-1; d_call: .
cdr3_nt: TGTGCCACCCGTCCAGGCCGGGGAACTGAAGCTTTCTTT; cdr3_aa: CATRPGRGTEAFF; j_call: TRBJ1-1; cdr3_length: 13; clone_size: .; v_call: TRBV27; d_call: .
cdr3_nt: TGTGCCAGCAGCTTAAAGGAGGAGATTAGTGAAAAACTGTTTTTT; cdr3_aa: CASSLKEEISEKLFF; j_call: TRBJ1-4; cdr3_length: 15; clone_size: .; v_call: TRBV7-7; d_call: .
cdr3_nt: TGTGCCAGCAGCCTAGCCGGGACTAGCGGGAGGAATGAGCAGTTCTTC; cdr3_aa: CASSLAGTSGRNEQFF; j_call: TRBJ2-1; cdr3_length: 16; clone_size: .; v_call: TRBV7-3; d_call: TRBD2
cdr3_nt: TGTGCCAGCAGCTTAACTAGCGGGGTGGGCACAGATACGCAGTATTTT; cdr3_aa: CASSLTSGVGTDTQYF; j_call: TRBJ2-3; cdr3_length: 16; clone_size: .; v_call: TRBV5-4; d_call: TRBD2
cdr3_nt: TGTGCCAGCAGCTCAACCGGGGGGGTCGGCACTGAAGCTTTCTTT; cdr3_aa: CASSSTGGVGTEAFF; j_call: TRBJ1-1; cdr3_length: 15; clone_size: .; v_call: TRBV7-3; d_call: .
cdr3_nt: TGTGCCAGTAGTTTGACAGCTATGAACACTGAAGCTTTCTTT; cdr3_aa: CASSLTAMNTEAFF; j_call: TRBJ1-1; cdr3_length: 14; clone_size: .; v_call: TRBV19; d_call: .
cdr3_nt: TGTGCCAGCAGCACAAAAACGCCGAGCGGGAGCGTTTTTGGTAATGAGCAGTTCTTC; cdr3_aa: CASSTKTPSGSVFGNEQFF; j_call: TRBJ2-1; cdr3_length: 19; clone_size: .; v_call: TRBV7-8; d_call: TRBD2
cdr3_nt: TGTGCCAGCAGCTCCCGGACAGAGTCCTACGAGCAGTACTTC; cdr3_aa: CASSSRTESYEQYF; j_call: TRBJ2-7; cdr3_length: 14; clone_size: few; v_call: TRBV7-9; d_call: .
cdr3_nt: TGTGCCAGCAGTTTATCGGCGGGACTTAGCTCCTACGAGCAGTACTTC; cdr3_aa: CASSLSAGLSSYEQYF; j_call: TRBJ2-7; cdr3_length: 16; clone_size: .; v_call: TRBV27; d_call: .
cdr3_nt: TGTGCCAGCGGTACAGGGAAGGGCTATGGCTACACCTTC; cdr3_aa: CASGTGKGYGYTF; j_call: TRBJ1-2; cdr3_length: 13; clone_size: .; v_call: TRBV6-1; d_call: .
cdr3_nt: TGCGCCAGCAGCCCCCCTTTACAGGGTTTGAGTCCGGAGACCCAGTACTTC; cdr3_aa: CASSPPLQGLSPETQYF; j_call: TRBJ2-5; cdr3_length: 17; clone_size: .; v_call: TRBV5-1; d_call: .
cdr3_nt: TGTGCCAGCAGCTCACAGGGCACCCATCGGGAAAAACTGTTTTTT; cdr3_aa: CASSSQGTHREKLFF; j_call: TRBJ1-4; cdr3_length: 15; clone_size: few; v_call: TRBV7-9; d_call: .
cdr3_nt: TGTGCCAGCAGCGGACGGAGAGGGAGTTCCTACAATGAGCAGTTCTTC; cdr3_aa: CASSGRRGSSYNEQFF; j_call: TRBJ2-1; cdr3_length: 16; clone_size: once; v_call: TRBV7-9; d_call: .
cdr3_nt: TGTGCCTGGAGTCCGGGGGGCTCAAACTATGGCTACACCTTC; cdr3_aa: CAWSPGGSNYGYTF; j_call: TRBJ1-2; cdr3_length: 14; clone_size: .; v_call: TRBV30; d_call: .
cdr3_nt: TGCGCCAGCAGCTTCGCTGATACAGGAAGTAGCACAGATACGCAGTATTTT; cdr3_aa: CASSFADTGSSTDTQYF; j_call: TRBJ2-3; cdr3_length: 17; clone_size: .; v_call: TRBV5-1; d_call: .